This passage covers 25 T cell receptor beta chains from one sample sequenced in a study of Ad26.COV2.S vaccination and SARS-CoV-2 variants. Data came from immunoSEQ multiplex PCR; TCRdb stores just in-frame clones and leaves some out. The sample consists of some 390,000 clones, about 85% of them appearing once. Described treatment: about 20 received Ad26.COV2.S at low or high dose, single or two shots; about five received placebo; per-sample allocation not given. Collection of the samples took place on day 63 after the first injection of vaccine or placebo. This specimen was peripheral blood, taken in a trial of Ad26.COV2.S vaccine versus placebo. These receptor sequences come from a person between 18 and 65 years old who received the Ad26.COV2.S COVID-19 vaccine or a placebo.

The V and J genes are TRBV7-2 and TRBJ1-4, with a weak D call TRBD1 (6 bases). The CDR3 is made up of 16 amino acids. The V end lost 5 bases, the J end lost 4 bases, and 17 bases lay between the germline ends. Germline values: CDR1 SGHTA, CDR2 FQGNSA. DNA for the CDR3: TGTGCCAGCAGCAGCACCACGACAGGTTTTAATGAAAAACTGTTTTTT. Its protein is CASSSTTTGFNEKLFF.

The genes are TRBV3-1 (or the pseudogene TRBV3-2) and TRBJ1-2; 7 bases are a match to TRBD1. The CDR3 has 15 residues. Looked up from germline, CDR1 is LGHDT and CDR2 is YNNKEL (reference sequence). The V segment lost 1 base and the J segment 4 bases; nucleotides outside the gene matches: 6. The CDR3 loop reads CASSQVGRGPYGYTF. The CDR3 bases are TGTGCCAGCAGCCAAGTAGGGAGGGGGCCCTATGGCTACACCTTC.

J is TRBJ2-3 and V is TRBV3-1 (or the pseudogene TRBV3-2); no firm D call. Germline values: CDR1 LGHDT, CDR2 YNNKEL (reference sequence). The CDR3 contains 19 residues. V was pared by 1 base and J by 6 bases, with 26 bases between. CDR3 in DNA: TGTGCCAGCAGCCAAGGCCCCCAAACAGCGAGCCTTTTTAGGGATACGCAGTATTTT. Its translation: CASSQGPQTASLFRDTQYF.

This clone was seen more than once but under ten times. The genes are TRBV6-5 and TRBJ1-5; 7 bases align to TRBD1. Germline V CDR1 and CDR2: MNHEY, SVGAGI. This CDR3 contains 13 residues. The V and J ends lost 8 bases and 7 bases, in that order; junction bases with no gene match: 8. The CDR3 protein is CASLDRAGQPQHF. The CDR3 DNA reads TGTGCCAGCCTTGACAGGGCTGGGCAGCCCCAGCATTTT.

The V gene is TRBV2, the J gene TRBJ2-7, with TRBD2 matching over 13 bases. The CDR3 extends over 14 amino acids. Looked up from germline, CDR1 is SNHLY and CDR2 is FYNNEI. V dropped 6 bases and J dropped 6; count of bases not matched to a gene: 5. In nucleotides, the CDR3 is TGTGCCAGCAGCCGAGGACTAGCGGGAGTCGAGCAGTACTTC. Its protein product is CASSRGLAGVEQYF.

V usage is TRBV10-2 and J usage is TRBJ2-7, with a weak D call TRBD2 (5 bases). The CDR3 spans 14 residues. The germline V and J ends were trimmed by 4 bases and 2 bases, with 12 bases remaining between them. In germline, CDR1 is WSHSY, CDR2 SAAADI. The DNA of the CDR3 is TGCGCCAGCAGTGGAATGGACGGGACCTACGAGCAGTACTTC. This sequence encodes CASSGMDGTYEQYF.

This clone is a singleton in its sample. The chain recombines TRBV4-1 with TRBJ1-2; 7 positions agree with TRBD1. From germline, CDR1 is MGHRA and CDR2 YSYEKL. The CDR3 runs to 13 residues. Germline trimming cut 7 bases from V and 5 bases from J; bases unmatched to any gene: 7. This CDR3 is CASKAQGDYGYTF. CDR3 DNA: TGCGCCAGCAAGGCCCAGGGGGATTATGGCTACACCTTC.

V is TRBV24-1 and J is TRBJ1-5; possible D gene TRBD1, 5 bases. Germline V gives CDR1 KGHDR, CDR2 SFDVKD. The CDR3 covers 14 residues. V shed 5 bases and J shed 0 bases, with 7 bases lying between them. The CDR3 here is CATSGGYSNQPQHF. As DNA, the CDR3 is TGTGCCACCAGTGGGGGCTATAGCAATCAGCCCCAGCATTTT.

The count of this clone is one. This chain uses TRBV15 with TRBJ1-2; no firm D call. Germline V gene sequence: CDR1 LNHNV, CDR2 YYDKDF (reference sequence). V was clipped by 0 bases and J by 5 bases, with 22 bases between them. This CDR3 has 18 amino acids. The CDR3 loop reads CATSRDKLAGLTGYGYTF. Here the CDR3 DNA reads TGTGCCACCAGCAGAGATAAATTGGCAGGCCTTACTGGTTATGGCTACACCTTC.

The CDR3 loop reads CASSATDSNTEAFF. The CDR3 DNA reads as TGTGCCAGCAGCGCAACCGACAGTAACACTGAAGCTTTCTTT. J is TRBJ1-1 and V is TRBV25-1, with TRBD1 as a possible D gene (5 bases). The germline V gene encodes CDR1 MGHDK and CDR2 SYGVNS. V dropped 6 bases and J dropped 2 bases, with 13 bases sitting between them. This CDR3 comprises 14 residues.

The gene calls are TRBV12-3 or TRBV12-4 and TRBJ1-3; the D gene is possibly TRBD1 (5 bases). With 5 bases removed from V and 7 bases from J, the gap between germline ends came to 12 bases. The CDR3 runs 13 residues. The CDR3 sequence is CASSLTGPNTIYF. For the CDR3, the DNA is TGTGCCAGCAGTCTCACGGGGCCGAACACCATATATTTT.

V is TRBV3-1 (or the pseudogene TRBV3-2) and J is TRBJ2-2; D possibly corresponds to TRBD1 (6 bases). Trimming pared 5 bases from V and 8 bases from J, leaving 15 bases between. CDR3 length: 14 amino acids. Germline loops: CDR1 LGHDT, CDR2 YNNKEL (reference sequence). CDR3 loop: CASSADRAVGELFF. CDR3 coding DNA: TGTGCCAGCAGCGCGGACAGAGCTGTAGGGGAGCTGTTTTTT.

This chain connects TRBV5-1 to TRBJ1-1; maybe TRBD1 (5 bases). V lost 4 bases to trimming and J lost 0 bases, with 16 bases between them. The CDR3 spans 16 residues. Germline loops: CDR1 SGHRS, CDR2 YFSETQ. CDR3 in DNA: TGCGCCAGCAGCGGACACCAGGAAAACATGAACACTGAAGCTTTCTTT. It is translated as CASSGHQENMNTEAFF.

The V call is TRBV3-1 (or the pseudogene TRBV3-2), the J call TRBJ2-1; unclear D gene. V was cut by 2 bases and J by 2 bases, with 10 bases left in between. Germline V gene sequence: CDR1 LGHDT, CDR2 YNNKEL (reference sequence). The CDR3 covers 15 residues. The CDR3 bases are TGTGCCAGCAGCCAAAGCAGGCCCACCTACAATGAGCAGTTCTTC. As protein: CASSQSRPTYNEQFF.

CDR3 in DNA: TGTGCCAGCTCACGTATGACTAGCGGGGGCCAAGAGACCCAGTACTTC. This encodes CASSRMTSGGQETQYF. The genes are TRBV18 and TRBJ2-5, with 12 bases aligning to TRBD2. CDR1 KGHSH and CDR2 LQKENI come from the germline V gene. CDR3 length: 16 amino acids. V lost 4 bases to trimming and J lost 1 base; unmatched junction nucleotides: 4.

The CDR3 DNA follows: TGTGCCAGCAGCATAAACAGGGTCTTTGGCTACACCTTC. This codes for CASSINRVFGYTF. The chain uses TRBV11-2 and TRBJ1-2; D is possibly TRBD1 (6 bases). The V gene lost 5 bases and the J gene lost 7 bases, with 14 bases spanning the gap. The CDR3 runs 13 residues. Germline V CDR1 and CDR2: SGHAT, FQNNGV.

The rearrangement joins TRBV3-1 (or the pseudogene TRBV3-2) to TRBJ1-1; D is uncertain. Germline assignment: CDR1 LGHDT and CDR2 YNNKEL (reference sequence). The CDR3 contains 14 residues. Trimming removed 4 bases from V and 6 bases from J, with 15 bases in between. CDR3 sequence reads: CASSPQGPGAEAFF. Written as DNA, the CDR3 is TGTGCCAGCAGCCCACAAGGGCCCGGGGCTGAAGCTTTCTTT.

V gene TRBV14 combines with J gene TRBJ1-1; D is unclear. The germline V and J ends were trimmed by 0 bases and 1 base, with 9 bases remaining between them. This CDR3 is built from 15 residues. In germline, CDR1 is SGHDN, CDR2 FVKESK. As DNA, the CDR3 is TGTGCCAGCAGCCAAGAAAACGGAGAGAACACTGAAGCTTTCTTT. This codes for CASSQENGENTEAFF.

The genes are TRBV15 and TRBJ2-1, with 7 bases matching TRBD1. Per germline, CDR1 LNHNV and CDR2 YYDKDF (reference sequence). The CDR3 extends over 14 amino acids. V shed 9 bases and J 4 bases; nucleotides not matched to a gene: 9. DNA of the CDR3: TGTGCCACTAAATCCGGGACAGCTTACAATGAGCAGTTCTTC. It translates to CATKSGTAYNEQFF. The variable domain in full, with the rest retrieved from reference TRBV15 and TRBJ2-1, is DAMVIQNPRYQVTQFGKPVTLSCSQTLNHNVMYWYQQKSSQAPKLLFHYYDKDFNNEADTPDNFQSRRPNTSFCFLDIRSPGLGDTAMYLCATKSGTAYNEQFFGPGTRLTVL.

The chain carries TRBV5-8 and TRBJ1-2; no definite D call. From germline, CDR1 is SGHTS and CDR2 YDEGEE. V dropped 4 bases and J dropped 8 bases, with 9 bases sitting between them. The CDR3 loop spans 11 amino acids. The CDR3 here is CASSRTKGYTF. In nucleotides, the CDR3 is TGTGCCAGCAGCCGTACTAAGGGCTACACCTTC.

The rearrangement uses TRBV19 and TRBJ2-1, with D unclear. With 2 bases removed from V and 9 bases from J, the gap between germline ends came to 11 bases. Per the germline V gene, CDR1 is LNHDA and CDR2 is SQIVND (reference sequence). There are 13 residues in the CDR3. The CDR3 nucleotides are TGTGCCAGTAGTATAATCGGAGAGGTTGAGCAGTTCTTC. Protein: CASSIIGEVEQFF.

The gene calls are TRBV11-2 and TRBJ1-6; D is unclear. CDR1 is SGHAT, CDR2 FQNNGV, per germline. The CDR3 runs 14 residues. Trimming removed 3 bases at V and 8 bases at J, with 11 bases between. CDR3 nucleotides: TGTGCCAGCAGCTTGATGGAGGTTGATTCACCCCTCCACTTT. This sequence encodes CASSLMEVDSPLHF.

J is TRBJ2-7 and V is TRBV2; D is undetermined. This CDR3 spans 13 amino acids. Germline CDR1 and CDR2: SNHLY and FYNNEI. Trimming removed 6 bases from V and 6 bases from J, with 15 bases in between. CDR3 sequence: CASRAGQVLEQYF. The CDR3 DNA sequence: TGTGCCAGCAGGGCAGGTCAAGTACTCGAGCAGTACTTC.

This clone came up once. The rearrangement uses TRBV9 and TRBJ2-1, with 8 bases that match TRBD2. Germline V CDR1 and CDR2: SGDLS, YYNGEE. V gave up 0 bases and J gave up 4 bases; unmatched junction bases: 12. The CDR3 extends over 18 amino acids. CDR3 sequence: CASSVGIMGLAGYNEQFF. The CDR3 coding sequence is TGTGCCAGCAGCGTAGGTATTATGGGGTTAGCGGGGTACAATGAGCAGTTCTTC.

The chain couples TRBV4-1 to TRBJ1-4, with unresolved D. The germline gives CDR1 MGHRA, CDR2 YSYEKL. The CDR3 contains 13 residues. Trimming shortened V by 3 bases and J by 0 bases, and 2 bases separated the two germline ends. The CDR3 region is CASSHTTNEKLFF. CDR3 DNA sequence: TGCGCCAGCAGCCACACAACTAATGAAAAACTGTTTTTT.